This TCR beta chain was retrieved from a study of T cell repertoires in cytomegalovirus infection. Study background: CMV epitopes used comprised recently identified HLA-C-restricted ones and well-studied HLA-B-restricted ones. Public signatures in TCR beta pointed to CMV infection and matching HLA type.

At least ten counts were recorded for this clonotype. No antigen is known for it. TCRdb ran MiXCR on the reads and lists one entry per CDR3 protein. Here the sample spans approximately 350,000 distinct CDR3 sequences, approximately 35% being singletons. Findings and caveats of the study: In two of eight donors, the top clonotype was HLA-C-restricted CMV-specific. Summed public TCR beta family frequency identified CMV carriers bearing the relevant HLA.

The V gene lost 4 bases and the J gene lost 7 bases, with 17 bases spanning the gap. Germline CDR1 SGHTA, CDR2 FQGNSA. The CDR3 contains 15 residues. This TCR came from a human donor in good health (CMV status not recorded). Some clones in this sample may be carry-over from other donors' samples. The rearrangement joins TRBV7-2 to TRBJ2-1, with a tentative D call TRBD2 (6 bases). This material consisted of cultured PBMCs, taken from culture after CMV antigen stimulation. CDR3 region: CASSYPGPGGNEQFF. Here the CDR3 DNA reads TGTGCCAGCAGCTATCCGGGACCAGGAGGGAATGAGCAGTTCTTC.